The 8 T cell receptor beta chains below come from one sample, sequenced in a study of post-analysis software for immune sequencing data. Antigens of these TCRs are unknown. Regarding the study as a whole: TRBV segments more frequent in patients than in controls numbered roughly 5 and included TRBV5-6, TRBV5-1 and TRBV20-1.

cDNA libraries of TCR beta carried unique molecular identifiers. TCRdb itself ran the PCR reads through MiXCR, one entry per CDR3 protein. The sample holds 700,000 to 800,000 distinct CDR3 sequences; roughly 30% are singletons and the top ten take around 0.6%. Sequenced sample: blood. Receptor source: a girl under 18 with multiple sclerosis.

This sequence joins TRBV6-2 or TRBV6-3 and TRBJ2-4; D tentatively fits TRBD1 or TRBD2 (5 bases each). Near its end, the DNA agrees better with TRBJ2-7, so the J call may be wrong. The length of the CDR3 is 13 residues. Per germline, CDR1 MNHEY and CDR2 SVGEGT. The DNA of the CDR3 is TGTGCCAGCAGTTACCGGCAGGGAGCCGAGCAGTACTTC. Translating gives CASSYRQGAEQYF.

The chain is built from TRBV18 and TRBJ1-2; the D is unclear. Germline values: CDR1 KGHSH, CDR2 LQKENI. The CDR3 covers 15 residues. Trimming cost V 3 bases and J 1 base, with 12 bases left between them. CDR3 sequence: CASSPTTDLNYGYTF. The CDR3 region has the DNA TGTGCCAGCTCACCCACGACGGATCTTAACTATGGCTACACCTTC.

The chain has TRBV20-1 and TRBJ2-5; 8 nucleotides align to TRBD2. In germline, CDR1 is DFQATT, CDR2 SNEGSKA (reference sequence). The CDR3 extends over 17 amino acids. V was pared by 5 bases and J by 2 bases, with 16 bases of the junction left unmatched. CDR3: CSADLGDSGERQETQYF. The CDR3, as DNA: TGCAGTGCTGACTTGGGGGATAGCGGGGAAAGGCAAGAGACCCAGTACTTC.

The V call is TRBV6-2 or TRBV6-3, the J call TRBJ2-5; 10 bases are shared with TRBD2. Germline V gives CDR1 MNHEY, CDR2 SVGEGT. The CDR3 covers 18 residues. J was trimmed by 4 bases and V by 3 bases; bases with no gene match: 14. This chain's CDR3 is CASSYSKREGRLRETQYF. The CDR3 DNA reads as TGTGCCAGCAGTTATTCGAAGCGGGAGGGCCGCTTGAGAGAGACCCAGTACTTC.

V and J are TRBV6-1 and TRBJ2-7; a weak D match, TRBD1 (6 bases). V was pared by 7 bases and J by 3 bases, with 19 bases between. The germline gives CDR1 MNHNS, CDR2 SASEGT. The CDR3 has 15 amino acids. CDR3 region: CASTPTGHSLYEQYF. CDR3 in DNA: TGTGCCAGCACCCCTACAGGGCATTCGCTCTACGAGCAGTACTTC.

This clonotype was picked up many times. The CDR3 sequence is CSYRVTYEQYF. DNA of the CDR3: TGCAGCTACCGGGTCACCTACGAGCAGTACTTC. The chain links TRBV29-1 to TRBJ2-7; no clear D gene. Germline V CDR1 and CDR2: SQVTM, ANQGSEA. The CDR3 covers 11 residues. V was trimmed by 8 bases and J by 2 bases, leaving 10 bases between them.

This sequence joins TRBV5-1 and TRBJ2-3, with 10 positions matching TRBD2. The V gene's germline CDR1 is SGHRS and CDR2 YFSETQ. This CDR3 contains 14 residues. V trimming: 3 bases; J trimming: 4 bases; junction bases outside the gene matches: 2. CDR3 in DNA: TGCGCCAGCAGCTCCGGACTAGCGGCAGATACGCAGTATTTT. It is translated as CASSSGLAADTQYF.

This clonotype came up a few times. The chain joins TRBV5-5 to TRBJ2-7; no clear D gene. Per germline, CDR1 SGHKS and CDR2 YYEKEE (reference sequence). This CDR3 spans 14 amino acids. V was clipped by 1 base and J by 0 bases, with 8 bases between them. CDR3 in amino acids: CASSLRQSSYEQYF. CDR3 bases: TGTGCCAGCAGCTTGCGGCAGAGCTCCTACGAGCAGTACTTC.